Shown below are 8 T cell receptor beta chains from a single sample sequenced in a study of cytomegalovirus exposure and HLA in healthy donors. Primers included in the PCR were 60 Vbeta and 13 Jbeta primers. Sequencing used immunoSEQ multiplex PCR; TCRdb keeps in-frame clones, though not all of them. The sample carries around 67,000 clones, 78% recorded once. Material for sequencing was PBMCs. The receptors derive from a man younger than 30 in good health and CMV-seropositive.

The V call is TRBV6-5, the J call TRBJ2-1; 8 nucleotides line up with TRBD2. Germline values: CDR1 MNHEY, CDR2 SVGAGI. CDR3 size: 15 residues. Trimming removed 6 bases from V and 2 bases from J; junction bases left unmatched: 6. The CDR3: CASRRSGAPYNEQFF. The CDR3 DNA is TGTGCCAGCAGACGTAGCGGGGCACCCTACAATGAGCAGTTCTTC.

The CDR3 protein is CASSLGTSGYNEQFF. As DNA, the CDR3 is TGTGCCAGCAGCTTAGGGACTAGCGGTTACAATGAGCAGTTCTTC. The rearrangement joins TRBV13 to TRBJ2-1, with 9 bases fitting TRBD2. V was pared by 0 bases and J by 4 bases, with 1 base of the junction left unmatched. Germline V gene data show CDR1 as PRHDT and CDR2 as FYEKMQ (reference sequence). The CDR3 length is 15 residues.

The V and J genes are TRBV30 and TRBJ2-7, with TRBD1 as a possible D gene (5 bases). V was trimmed by 3 bases and J by 5 bases, leaving 20 bases between them. CDR3 length: 15 residues. The germline gives CDR1 GTSNPN, CDR2 SVGIG (reference sequence). This CDR3 reads CAWRVAGPPLNEQYF. The CDR3 DNA follows: TGTGCCTGGAGGGTGGCAGGGCCTCCTCTGAACGAGCAGTACTTC.

V gene TRBV20-1 combines with J gene TRBJ2-3; D might be TRBD2 (6 bases). Trimming removed 5 bases at V and 10 bases at J, with 13 bases between. Germline V gene sequence: CDR1 DFQATT, CDR2 SNEGSKA (reference sequence). CDR3 size: 11 residues. CDR3 DNA sequence: TGCAGTGCTCCCGGAGGGGATGCGCAGTATTTT. The encoded protein is CSAPGGDAQYF.

With respect to this clone: The CDR3 carries no conserved terminal phenylalanine or tryptophan, so it likely arises from a read error. The chain uses TRBV30 and TRBJ1-1; D unresolved. Trimming stripped 5 bases from V and 5 bases from J, with 9 bases between. The germline CDR1 and CDR2 sequences are GTSNPN and SVGIG (reference sequence). This CDR3 region has 11 residues. The CDR3 is CAWGLGTEAFV. The CDR3 DNA follows: TGTGCCTGGGGGTTGGGGACTGAAGCTTTCGTT.

CDR3 amino acids: CAWSLGGTEAFF. The CDR3 DNA follows: TGTGCCTGGAGTCTCGGCGGGACTGAAGCTTTCTTT. This chain joins TRBV30 and TRBJ1-1; unclear D gene. The germline V and J ends were trimmed by 2 bases and 5 bases, with 9 bases remaining between them. CDR3 length equals 12 residues. CDR1 is GTSNPN and CDR2 is SVGIG in the germline V gene (reference sequence).

The V and J genes are TRBV7-3 and TRBJ2-3, with a tentative D call TRBD2 (5 bases). Germline CDR1 and CDR2: SGHTA and FQGTGA. The CDR3 spans 14 residues. Trimming took off 2 bases at V and 6 bases at J, with 12 bases between the two ends. The CDR3 protein is CASSLDYQSDTQYF. Here the CDR3 DNA reads TGTGCCAGCAGCTTAGACTACCAATCTGATACGCAGTATTTT.

The V and J genes are TRBV7-9 and TRBJ2-7, with 10 positions matching TRBD1. From germline, CDR1 is SEHNR and CDR2 FQNEAQ (reference sequence). This CDR3 comprises 13 residues. V shed 5 bases, J shed 2 bases, and the junction held 0 bases outside the gene matches. CDR3 residues: CASSGTGAYEQYF. As DNA, the CDR3 is TGTGCCAGCAGCGGGACAGGGGCCTACGAGCAGTACTTC.